This T cell receptor (beta chain) came from a study of blood T cell repertoires in COVID-19. For the study at large: Samples representing acute and convalescent COVID-19 were sourced from the United States, Italy and Spain. The cDNA or gDNA used as material had been derived from T cells, B-cell-depleted T cells, or PBMCs.

Per the authors' pipeline: Counts of nucleated cells, estimated from reference gene primer amplification, were obtained. Produced via immunoSEQ multiplex PCR; TCRdb's table is partial and in-frame only. That table furnishes V, J and clone size, whereas the DNA furnished D and trimming. The profile shows some 200,000 clones, approximately 84% of them singletons. The sequenced sample consisted of peripheral blood. The source of this sequence is a human donor with acute or convalescent COVID-19. The donor label of this sample is uncertain.

The CDR3 loop is CASSVRDFGTEAFF. CDR3 DNA sequence: TGTGCCAGCAGCGTGCGGGACTTCGGCACTGAAGCTTTCTTT. This chain links TRBV9 with TRBJ1-1, with D possibly being TRBD1 (5 bases). This CDR3 has 14 residues. From germline, CDR1 is SGDLS and CDR2 YYNGEE. V was cut by 2 bases and J by 4 bases, with 12 bases left in between.